A selection of T cell receptor beta chains follows, all from one sample in a study of blood T cell repertoires in COVID-19. Clones were read by immunoSEQ multiplex PCR, and TCRdb kept only the in-frame ones, dropping some. This sample has around 150,000 clones, with almost 85% found just once. The sample comprised PBMCs or T cells enriched from blood (not recorded which). These receptors were taken from a woman between 45 and 60 years old with acute COVID-19. CDR3s include the opening cysteine and the closing phenylalanine or tryptophan. A D gene is named only where the DNA matches it firmly. Size values are once, few and many counts, or a class for expanded clones, and some rows have none.

size: .; V: TRBV7-3; D: .; J: TRBJ2-3; CDR3: CASSSQIGGKDTQYF; DNA: TGTGCCAGCAGCTCACAAATCGGCGGTAAAGATACGCAGTATTTT
size: .; V: TRBV7-8; D: .; J: TRBJ2-2; CDR3: CASSFRVGELFF; DNA: TGTGCCAGCAGCTTCAGGGTCGGGGAGCTGTTTTTT
size: .; V: TRBV12-3/TRBV12-4; D: .; J: TRBJ1-1; CDR3: CASSLGGTAGGFF; DNA: TGTGCCAGCAGTTTAGGGGGGACTGCGGGTGGCTTCTTT
size: .; V: TRBV7-9; D: .; J: TRBJ2-1; CDR3: CASSLAGDSSQFF; DNA: TGTGCCAGCAGCTTAGCGGGTGACTCCTCGCAGTTCTTC
size: many; V: TRBV2; D: TRBD1; J: TRBJ1-1; CDR3: CASRSQGRAFF; DNA: TGTGCCAGCAGATCACAGGGGCGAGCTTTCTTT
size: .; V: TRBV29-1; D: .; J: TRBJ1-1; CDR3: CSTGLQGGVNTEAFF; DNA: TGCAGCACTGGGCTTCAGGGAGGGGTGAACACTGAAGCTTTCTTT
size: .; V: TRBV7-2; D: .; J: TRBJ1-1; CDR3: CASSPWTANTEAFF; DNA: TGTGCCAGCAGCCCCTGGACAGCGAACACTGAAGCTTTCTTT
size: .; V: TRBV14; D: .; J: TRBJ2-3; CDR3: CASSRQGPLGGTQYF; DNA: TGTGCCAGCAGCCGACAAGGGCCCTTGGGGGGTACGCAGTATTTT
size: .; V: TRBV9; D: TRBD2; J: TRBJ2-2; CDR3: CASSVASGVNTGELFF; DNA: TGTGCCAGCAGCGTAGCTAGCGGGGTAAACACCGGGGAGCTGTTTTTT
size: .; V: TRBV11-2; D: .; J: TRBJ2-3; CDR3: CASSATWEGGDTQYF; DNA: TGTGCCAGCAGCGCGACCTGGGAGGGGGGTGATACGCAGTATTTT
size: .; V: TRBV25-1; D: .; J: TRBJ1-5; CDR3: CASSEGHFNQPQHF; DNA: TGTGCCAGCAGTGAAGGACATTTCAATCAGCCCCAGCATTTT
size: few; V: TRBV5-4; D: .; J: TRBJ2-1; CDR3: CASRSDSYNEQFF; DNA: TGTGCCAGCAGGTCGGACAGTTACAATGAGCAGTTCTTC
size: .; V: TRBV7-2; D: TRBD2; J: TRBJ2-7; CDR3: CASSLERTSGRAGEQYF; DNA: TGTGCCAGCAGCTTAGAGAGGACTAGCGGGAGGGCCGGCGAGCAGTACTTC
size: few; V: TRBV19; D: .; J: TRBJ1-1; CDR3: CASSTTGYMATEAFF; DNA: TGTGCCAGTAGTACCACAGGGTATATGGCCACTGAAGCTTTCTTT
size: .; V: TRBV6-2/TRBV6-3; D: .; J: TRBJ2-7; CDR3: CASSPSTVNYEQYF; DNA: TGTGCCAGCAGCCCCAGCACAGTAAACTACGAGCAGTACTTC
size: few; V: TRBV19; D: .; J: TRBJ2-7; CDR3: CASTPSGAREQYF; DNA: TGTGCCAGTACCCCCTCAGGGGCGCGGGAGCAGTACTTC
size: .; V: TRBV14; D: .; J: TRBJ1-4; CDR3: CASSQARGLANEKLFF; DNA: TGTGCCAGCAGCCAAGCCAGGGGCTTAGCTAATGAAAAACTGTTTTTT
size: .; V: TRBV4-1; D: .; J: TRBJ1-5; CDR3: CASSQDREASNQPQHF; DNA: TGCGCCAGCAGCCAAGATAGAGAGGCTAGCAATCAGCCCCAGCATTTT
size: .; V: TRBV11-2; D: .; J: TRBJ2-7; CDR3: CASSFRQSSYEQYF; DNA: TGTGCCAGCAGCTTCCGACAGAGCTCCTACGAGCAGTACTTC
size: .; V: TRBV27; D: .; J: TRBJ2-5; CDR3: CASSLSGTGATQYF; DNA: TGTGCCAGCAGTCTTTCCGGGACTGGGGCGACCCAGTACTTC
size: .; V: TRBV13; D: TRBD1; J: TRBJ1-2; CDR3: CASSPRDSNYGYTF; DNA: TGTGCCAGCAGCCCCCGGGACAGCAACTATGGCTACACCTTC
size: .; V: TRBV19; D: .; J: TRBJ2-3; CDR3: CASSTSPTDTQYF; DNA: TGTGCCAGTAGTACCTCTCCCACAGATACGCAGTATTTT
size: .; V: TRBV5-8; D: .; J: TRBJ1-2; CDR3: CASSFGRTNYGYTF; DNA: TGTGCCAGCAGCTTTGGACGGACAAACTATGGCTACACCTTC
size: .; V: TRBV2; D: TRBD1; J: TRBJ2-1; CDR3: CASQARDRVYNEQFF; DNA: TGTGCCAGCCAAGCCCGGGACAGGGTATACAATGAGCAGTTCTTC
size: few; V: TRBV18; D: .; J: TRBJ2-3; CDR3: CASSPMELDTQYF; DNA: TGTGCCAGCTCACCGATGGAGCTAGATACGCAGTATTTT
size: .; V: TRBV5-1; D: TRBD1; J: TRBJ2-2; CDR3: CASSLGQGVGTGELFF; DNA: TGCGCCAGCAGCCTTGGACAGGGCGTCGGGACCGGGGAGCTGTTTTTT
size: .; V: TRBV6-5; D: .; J: TRBJ1-5; CDR3: CASSYDSSLQPQHF; DNA: TGTGCCAGCAGTTACGATAGTTCTCTTCAGCCCCAGCATTTT
size: once; V: TRBV6-6; D: TRBD2; J: TRBJ2-3; CDR3: CASSWTSGGTDTQYF; DNA: TGTGCCAGCAGCTGGACTAGCGGCGGCACAGATACGCAGTATTTT
size: .; V: TRBV21-1; D: .; J: TRBJ2-7; CDR3: CASHGDLAGETYEQYF; DNA: TGTGCCAGTCACGGGGACCTAGCGGGAGAGACCTACGAGCAGTACTTC
size: .; V: TRBV28; D: TRBD1; J: TRBJ1-2; CDR3: CASNAGGPLNYGYTF; DNA: TGTGCCAGCAACGCAGGGGGCCCCCTTAACTATGGCTACACCTTC
size: .; V: TRBV23-1; D: .; J: TRBJ1-6; CDR3: CASSQGVFNSPLHF; DNA: TGCGCCAGCAGTCAGGGAGTTTTTAATTCACCCCTCCACTTT
size: .; V: TRBV11-2; D: TRBD2; J: TRBJ2-1; CDR3: CASSLETLAGGRSSYNEQFF; DNA: TGTGCCAGCAGCTTAGAGACTCTTGCGGGAGGCCGGAGCTCCTACAATGAGCAGTTCTTC
size: .; V: TRBV11-2; D: TRBD2; J: TRBJ2-1; CDR3: CASSLLAGASDVQFF; DNA: TGTGCCAGCAGCTTACTAGCGGGCGCAAGTGACGTGCAGTTCTTC
size: few; V: TRBV10-3; D: TRBD1; J: TRBJ1-5; CDR3: CAISEYRGGQPQHF; DNA: TGTGCCATCAGTGAGTACAGGGGTGGTCAGCCCCAGCATTTT
size: few; V: TRBV7-9; D: TRBD1; J: TRBJ2-6; CDR3: CASSPRQGKPGANVLTF; DNA: TGTGCCAGCAGCCCCCGACAGGGGAAACCCGGGGCCAACGTCCTGACTTTC
size: .; V: TRBV15; D: TRBD2; J: TRBJ2-1; CDR3: CATSGTVGLSGSPYNEQFF; DNA: TGTGCCACCAGCGGTACAGTGGGGCTTAGCGGGAGCCCCTACAATGAGCAGTTCTTC
size: .; V: TRBV6-5; D: TRBD2; J: TRBJ2-1; CDR3: CASSQPPGGDEQFF; DNA: TGTGCCAGCAGTCAACCCCCGGGGGGAGATGAGCAGTTCTTC
size: .; V: TRBV5-1; D: .; J: TRBJ1-2; CDR3: CASSLQGSYGYTF; DNA: TGCGCCAGCAGCTTGCAGGGTTCCTATGGCTACACCTTC
size: few; V: TRBV5-1; D: TRBD1; J: TRBJ1-1; CDR3: CASSEGATTEAFF; DNA: TGCGCCAGCAGCGAGGGGGCTACCACTGAAGCTTTCTTT
size: .; V: TRBV6-1; D: TRBD1; J: TRBJ1-1; CDR3: CASSEARQGYTEAFF; DNA: TGTGCCAGCAGTGAAGCGCGACAGGGCTACACTGAAGCTTTCTTT
size: .; V: TRBV5-1; D: .; J: TRBJ1-2; CDR3: CASSLGAGSAIYGYTF; DNA: TGCGCCAGCAGCTTGGGGGCAGGGTCTGCGATCTATGGCTACACCTTC
size: .; V: TRBV7-2; D: TRBD2; J: TRBJ2-2; CDR3: CASSSPVAGMNTGELFF; DNA: TGTGCCAGCAGCTCACCCGTAGCGGGGATGAACACCGGGGAGCTGTTTTTT
size: once; V: TRBV5-1; D: TRBD2; J: TRBJ2-1; CDR3: CASSLAPGLAGGREQFF; DNA: TGCGCCAGCAGCTTGGCCCCGGGGCTAGCGGGGGGTCGTGAGCAGTTCTTC
size: .; V: TRBV11-1; D: TRBD1; J: TRBJ2-7; CDR3: CASSPTGNVWDEQYF; DNA: TGTGCCAGCAGCCCGACAGGGAACGTGTGGGACGAGCAGTACTTC
size: .; V: TRBV7-9; D: .; J: TRBJ2-3; CDR3: CASSSEMPDTQYF; DNA: TGTGCCAGCAGCTCCGAGATGCCGGATACGCAGTATTTT
size: .; V: TRBV5-1; D: TRBD1; J: TRBJ2-3; CDR3: CASSRKFPGQGMPDTQYF; DNA: TGCGCCAGCAGCCGAAAGTTCCCGGGACAGGGGATGCCAGATACGCAGTATTTT
size: .; V: TRBV9; D: TRBD2; J: TRBJ2-7; CDR3: CASSVRAGGPSEQYF; DNA: TGTGCCAGCAGCGTAAGAGCGGGAGGGCCGAGCGAGCAGTACTTC
size: .; V: TRBV12-5; D: TRBD1; J: TRBJ2-1; CDR3: CASGLVPGTGGYNEQFF; DNA: TGTGCTAGTGGTTTGGTACCTGGGACAGGGGGCTACAATGAGCAGTTCTTC
size: .; V: TRBV29-1; D: TRBD2; J: TRBJ2-1; CDR3: CSLLTSGRSNEQFF; DNA: TGCAGCCTCTTAACTAGCGGGAGGAGCAATGAGCAGTTCTTC
size: once; V: TRBV4-1; D: TRBD2; J: TRBJ2-1; CDR3: CASSQEGAGDLNNEQFF; DNA: TGCGCCAGCAGCCAAGAGGGAGCGGGAGACCTAAACAATGAGCAGTTCTTC
size: .; V: TRBV14; D: .; J: TRBJ2-5; CDR3: CASSQLGGQETQYF; DNA: TGTGCCAGCAGCCAATTGGGAGGACAAGAGACCCAGTACTTC
size: .; V: TRBV7-6; D: .; J: TRBJ2-2; CDR3: CASSFNRGGTGELFF; DNA: TGTGCCAGCAGCTTCAACAGGGGAGGAACCGGGGAGCTGTTTTTT
size: .; V: TRBV27; D: TRBD1; J: TRBJ1-2; CDR3: CASSLDRGGGYTF; DNA: TGTGCCAGCAGTCTCGACAGGGGAGGAGGCTACACCTTC